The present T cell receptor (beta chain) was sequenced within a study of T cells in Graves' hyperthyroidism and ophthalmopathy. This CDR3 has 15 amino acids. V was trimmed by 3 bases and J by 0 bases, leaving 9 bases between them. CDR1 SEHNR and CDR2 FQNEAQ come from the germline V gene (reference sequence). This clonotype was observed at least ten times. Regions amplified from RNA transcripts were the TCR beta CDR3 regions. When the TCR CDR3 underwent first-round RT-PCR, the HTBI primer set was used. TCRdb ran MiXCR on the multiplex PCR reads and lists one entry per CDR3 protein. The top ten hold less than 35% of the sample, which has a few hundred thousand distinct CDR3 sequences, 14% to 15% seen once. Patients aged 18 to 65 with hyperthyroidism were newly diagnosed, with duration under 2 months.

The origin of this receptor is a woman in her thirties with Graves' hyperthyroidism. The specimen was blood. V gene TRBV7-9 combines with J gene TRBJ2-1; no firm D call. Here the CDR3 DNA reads TGTGCCAGCAGCTTTACTACGAGCTCCTACAATGAGCAGTTCTTC. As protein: CASSFTTSSYNEQFF. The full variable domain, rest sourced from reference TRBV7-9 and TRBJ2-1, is DTGVSQNPRHKITKRGQNVTFRCDPISEHNRLYWYRQTLGQGPEFLTYFQNEAQLEKSRLLSDRFSAERPKGSFSTLEIQRTEQGDSAMYLCASSFTTSSYNEQFFGPGTRLTVL.